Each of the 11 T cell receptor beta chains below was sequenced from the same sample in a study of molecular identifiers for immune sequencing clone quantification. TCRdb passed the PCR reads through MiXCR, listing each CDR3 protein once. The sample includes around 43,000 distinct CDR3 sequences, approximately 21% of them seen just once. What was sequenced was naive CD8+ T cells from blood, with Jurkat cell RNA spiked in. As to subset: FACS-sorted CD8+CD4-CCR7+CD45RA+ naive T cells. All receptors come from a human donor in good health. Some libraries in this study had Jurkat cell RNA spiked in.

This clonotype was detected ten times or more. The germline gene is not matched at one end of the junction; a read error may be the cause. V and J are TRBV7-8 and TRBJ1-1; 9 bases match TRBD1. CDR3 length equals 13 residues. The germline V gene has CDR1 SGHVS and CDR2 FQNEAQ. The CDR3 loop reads CASSYGTGRGVFF. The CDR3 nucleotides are TGTGCAAGCAGCTACGGGACAGGGAGGGGAGTCTTCTTT.

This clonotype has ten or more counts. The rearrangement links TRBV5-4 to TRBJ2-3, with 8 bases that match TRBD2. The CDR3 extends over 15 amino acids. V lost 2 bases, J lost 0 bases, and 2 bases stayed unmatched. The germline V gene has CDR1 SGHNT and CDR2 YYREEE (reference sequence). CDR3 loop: CASSFSGASTDTQYF. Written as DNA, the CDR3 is TGTGCCAGCAGCTTTAGCGGGGCTAGCACAGATACGCAGTATTTT.

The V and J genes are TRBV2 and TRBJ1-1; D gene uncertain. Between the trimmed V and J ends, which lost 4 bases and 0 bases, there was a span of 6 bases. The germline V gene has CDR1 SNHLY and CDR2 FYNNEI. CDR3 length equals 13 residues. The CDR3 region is CASSAQLNTEAFF. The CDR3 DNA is TGTGCCAGCAGTGCACAGCTGAACACTGAAGCTTTCTTT.

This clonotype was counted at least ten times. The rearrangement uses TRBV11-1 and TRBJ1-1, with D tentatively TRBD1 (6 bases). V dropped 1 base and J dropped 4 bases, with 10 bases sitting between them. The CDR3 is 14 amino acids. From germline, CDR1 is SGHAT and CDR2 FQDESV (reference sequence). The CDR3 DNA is TGTGCCAGCAGCTTAGACAGGGATGGCACTGAAGCTTTCTTT. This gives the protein CASSLDRDGTEAFF.

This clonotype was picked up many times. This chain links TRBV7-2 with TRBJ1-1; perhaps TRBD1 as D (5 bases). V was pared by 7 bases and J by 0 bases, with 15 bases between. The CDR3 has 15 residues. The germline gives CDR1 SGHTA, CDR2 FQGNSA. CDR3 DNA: TGTGCCAGCAATCCTTTGAGACAGATGAACACTGAAGCTTTCTTT. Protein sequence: CASNPLRQMNTEAFF.

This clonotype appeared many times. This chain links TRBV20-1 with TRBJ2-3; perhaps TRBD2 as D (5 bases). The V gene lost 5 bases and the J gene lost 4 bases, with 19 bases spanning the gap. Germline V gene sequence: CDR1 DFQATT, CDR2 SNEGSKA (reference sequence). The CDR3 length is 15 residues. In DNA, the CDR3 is TGCAGTGCTGAGACGGGAACATCATCGGCAGATACGCAGTATTTT. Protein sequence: CSAETGTSSADTQYF.

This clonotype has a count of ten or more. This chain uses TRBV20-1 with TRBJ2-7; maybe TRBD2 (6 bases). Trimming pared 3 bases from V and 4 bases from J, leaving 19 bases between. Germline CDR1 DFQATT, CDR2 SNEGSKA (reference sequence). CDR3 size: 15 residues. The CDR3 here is CSARGLAGSIYEQYF. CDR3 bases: TGCAGTGCTAGGGGACTGGCCGGGAGTATATACGAGCAGTACTTC.

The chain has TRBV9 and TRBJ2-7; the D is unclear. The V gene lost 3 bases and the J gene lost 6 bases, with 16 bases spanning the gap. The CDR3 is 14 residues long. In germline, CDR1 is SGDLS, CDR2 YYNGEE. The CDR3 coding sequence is TGTGCCAGCAGCGCCGGGCCCGGCTTTGGCGAGCAGTACTTC. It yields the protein CASSAGPGFGEQYF.

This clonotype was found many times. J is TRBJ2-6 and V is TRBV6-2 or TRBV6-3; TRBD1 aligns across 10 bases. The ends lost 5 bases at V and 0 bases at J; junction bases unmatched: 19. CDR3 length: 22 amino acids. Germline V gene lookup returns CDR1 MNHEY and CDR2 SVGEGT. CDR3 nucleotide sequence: TGTGCCAGCAGTCCGACCCCGAAGACAGGGGGCACCCCTTACTCTGGGGCCAACGTCCTGACTTTC. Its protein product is CASSPTPKTGGTPYSGANVLTF.

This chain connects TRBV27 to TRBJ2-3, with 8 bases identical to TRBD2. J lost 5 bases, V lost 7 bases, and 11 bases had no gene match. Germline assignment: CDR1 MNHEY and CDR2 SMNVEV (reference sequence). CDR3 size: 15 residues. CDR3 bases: TGTGCCAGCACATCGGGTAGCGGGGATGTAGATACGCAGTATTTT. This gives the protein CASTSGSGDVDTQYF.

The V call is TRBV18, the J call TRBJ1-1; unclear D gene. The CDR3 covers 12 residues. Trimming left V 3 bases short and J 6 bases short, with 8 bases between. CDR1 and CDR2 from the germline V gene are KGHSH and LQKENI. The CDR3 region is CASSPPLAEAFF. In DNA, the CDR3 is TGTGCCAGCTCACCCCCCCTGGCTGAAGCTTTCTTT. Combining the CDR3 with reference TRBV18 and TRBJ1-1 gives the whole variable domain NAGVMQNPRHLVRRRGQEARLRCSPMKGHSHVYWYRQLPEEGLKFMVYLQKENIIDESGMPKERFSAEFPKEGPSILRIQQVVRGDSAAYFCASSPPLAEAFFGQGTRLTVV.